This T cell receptor beta chain was captured in a study of CD8+ T cells in alopecia areata. Study-wide results and caveats: In scalp and blood during tofacitinib, many expanded lesional clones persisted. The study also sequences resident alphabeta T cells of normal skin in scalp samples.

In each case, RNA was isolated and then reverse transcribed into cDNA as the sequencing template. Data came from immunoSEQ multiplex PCR; TCRdb stores just in-frame clones and leaves some out. The sample shows around 190,000 clones, about three fifths of them seen only once. On this clone itself: Its antigen is unknown.

Sample treatment: oral pan-JAK inhibitor, 5-10 mg twice daily. The sorting of PBMCs gave CD4+ and CD8+ T cells. Material: CD4+ T cells sorted from blood, obtained at week 4, from a patient treated with tofacitinib. This receptor was identified in a human donor with alopecia areata.

The CDR3 loop is CAWSLGGSPGLAYF. DNA of the CDR3: TGTGCCTGGAGTCTCGGGGGTAGCCCCGGTTTGGCTTACTTC. The chain has TRBV30 and TRBJ2-7; D perhaps matches TRBD2 (6 bases). The germline CDR1 and CDR2 sequences are GTSNPN and SVGIG (reference sequence). CDR3 size: 14 residues. The V end lost 2 bases, the J end lost 13 bases, and 24 bases lay between the germline ends.